This T cell receptor beta chain is from a study of stem cell transplantation in POMP-related autoinflammatory disease. The overall study: Before transplant, CD4+ T cells skewed naive and CD8+ proportions were low.

Germline trimming cut 5 bases from V and 7 bases from J; bases unmatched to any gene: 8. CDR1 and CDR2 from the germline V gene are SGHDT and YYEEEE. This CDR3 spans 13 amino acids. PRAID featured prominent immunodeficiency. General study results and limits: In patients with PRAID, every analyzed T-cell subset tended to show lower diversity and higher clonality.

Using immunoSEQ multiplex PCR, the repertoire was profiled, and TCRdb retains in-frame clones only, with some absent. The table includes some 68,000 clones, under 95% detected once. In regard to this clone: As yet, its antigen is unknown.

The source was CD4+ T cells from PBMCs, collected after stem cell transplantation. The chain is built from TRBV5-6 and TRBJ1-2, with 7 bases aligning to TRBD1. The receptor's source is a human patient with POMP-related autoinflammation and immune dysregulation (PRAID). The T cells may partly be graft donor cells. The CDR3, as DNA: TGTGCCAGCAGTCATACAGGGGCTGGTGGCTACACCTTC. Its translation: CASSHTGAGGYTF.